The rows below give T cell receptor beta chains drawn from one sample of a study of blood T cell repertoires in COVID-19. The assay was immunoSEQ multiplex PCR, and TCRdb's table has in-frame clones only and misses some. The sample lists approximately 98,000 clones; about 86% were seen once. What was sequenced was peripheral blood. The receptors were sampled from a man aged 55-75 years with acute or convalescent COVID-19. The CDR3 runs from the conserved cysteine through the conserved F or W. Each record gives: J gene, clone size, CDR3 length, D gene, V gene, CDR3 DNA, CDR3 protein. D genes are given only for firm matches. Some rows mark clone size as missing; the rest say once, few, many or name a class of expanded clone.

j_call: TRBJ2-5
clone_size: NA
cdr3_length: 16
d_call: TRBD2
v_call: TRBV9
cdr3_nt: TGTGCCAGCAGCGTAGGACTAGCGGGGGCACAAGAGACCCAGTACTTC
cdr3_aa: CASSVGLAGAQETQYF

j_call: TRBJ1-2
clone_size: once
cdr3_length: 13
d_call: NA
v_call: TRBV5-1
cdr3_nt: TGCGCCAGCAGCTTGGGTAGTCCCTTTGGCTACACCTTC
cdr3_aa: CASSLGSPFGYTF

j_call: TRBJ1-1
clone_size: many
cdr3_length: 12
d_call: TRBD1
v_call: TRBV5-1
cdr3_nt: TGCGCCAGCAGCCCGGACAGGGGGCGGGCTTTCTTT
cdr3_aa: CASSPDRGRAFF

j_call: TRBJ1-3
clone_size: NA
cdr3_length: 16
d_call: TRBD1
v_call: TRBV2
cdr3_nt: TGTGCCAGCAGTGGTTGGGGACAGCCCTCTGGAAACACCATATATTTT
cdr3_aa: CASSGWGQPSGNTIYF

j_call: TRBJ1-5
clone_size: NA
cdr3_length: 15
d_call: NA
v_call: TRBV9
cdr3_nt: TGTGCCAGCAGCCAGGCTGGGGGGAACAATCAGCCCCAGCATTTT
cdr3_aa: CASSQAGGNNQPQHF

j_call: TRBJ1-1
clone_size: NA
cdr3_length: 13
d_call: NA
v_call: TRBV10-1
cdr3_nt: TGCGCCAGCAGTGACTCTGTTCGAGCTGAAGCTTTCTTT
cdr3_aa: CASSDSVRAEAFF

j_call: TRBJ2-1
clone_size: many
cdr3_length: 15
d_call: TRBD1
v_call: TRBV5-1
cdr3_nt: TGCGCCAGCACCGACCGGACAGGCCCGGTGGTTGAGCAGTTCTTC
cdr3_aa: CASTDRTGPVVEQFF

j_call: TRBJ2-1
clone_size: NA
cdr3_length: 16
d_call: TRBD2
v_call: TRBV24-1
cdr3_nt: TGTGCCACCAGTGCCGGACTAGCGGATTCCTACAATGAGCAGTTCTTC
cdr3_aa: CATSAGLADSYNEQFF

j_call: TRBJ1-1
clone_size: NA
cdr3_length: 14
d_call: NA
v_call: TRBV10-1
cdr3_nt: TGCGCCAGCAGTGACGGACACCTGAACACTGAAGCTTTCTTT
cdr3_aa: CASSDGHLNTEAFF

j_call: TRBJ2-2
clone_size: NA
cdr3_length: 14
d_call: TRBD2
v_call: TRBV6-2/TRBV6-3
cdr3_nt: TGTGCCAGCAGTTTGACTAGCGACACCGGGGAGCTGTTTTTT
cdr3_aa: CASSLTSDTGELFF

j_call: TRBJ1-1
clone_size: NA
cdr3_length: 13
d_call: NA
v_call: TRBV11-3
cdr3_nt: TGTGCCAGCGCCAGCGGGCCGAACACTGAAGCTTTCTTT
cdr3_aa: CASASGPNTEAFF

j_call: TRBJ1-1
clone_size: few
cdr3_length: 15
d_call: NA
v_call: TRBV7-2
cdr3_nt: TGTGCCAGCAGCTTAATGCCGGCAGGGGATAGGGGGGCTTTCTTT
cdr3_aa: CASSLMPAGDRGAFF

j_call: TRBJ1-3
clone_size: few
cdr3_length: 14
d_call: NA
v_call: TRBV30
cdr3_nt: TGTGCGAGGAAGGCCCTAGACCTTGGAAACACCATATATTTT
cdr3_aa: CARKALDLGNTIYF

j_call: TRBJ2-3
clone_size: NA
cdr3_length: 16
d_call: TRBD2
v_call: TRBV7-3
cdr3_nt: TGTGCCAGCAGCTTAACCTTCAGCGGGGGGCGGGATACGCAGTATTTT
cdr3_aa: CASSLTFSGGRDTQYF

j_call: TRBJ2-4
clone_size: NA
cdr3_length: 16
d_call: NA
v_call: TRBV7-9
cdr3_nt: TGTGCCAGCAGCTTAGTCACCTCCAGGGGGGAAAACATTCAGTACTTC
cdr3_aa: CASSLVTSRGENIQYF

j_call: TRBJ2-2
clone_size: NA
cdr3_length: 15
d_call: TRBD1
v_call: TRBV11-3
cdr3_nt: TGTGCCAGCAGCTTACAGGGGGCCGTCACCGGGGAGCTGTTTTTT
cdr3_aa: CASSLQGAVTGELFF

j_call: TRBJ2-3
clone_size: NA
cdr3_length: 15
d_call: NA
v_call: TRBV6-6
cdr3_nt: TGTGCCAGCAGTTCGAAGGGGTTAGTGGCCGATACGCAGTATTTT
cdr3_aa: CASSSKGLVADTQYF

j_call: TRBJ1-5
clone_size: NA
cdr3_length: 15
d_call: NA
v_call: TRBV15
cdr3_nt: TGTGCCACCAGCAGAGATTCAGGGGAGGGTCAGCCCCAGCATTTT
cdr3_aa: CATSRDSGEGQPQHF

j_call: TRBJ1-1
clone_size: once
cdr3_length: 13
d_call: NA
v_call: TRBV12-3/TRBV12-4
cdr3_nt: TGTGCCAGCAGCCTAGGGAGGGCGTCTGAAGCTTTCTTT
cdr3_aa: CASSLGRASEAFF

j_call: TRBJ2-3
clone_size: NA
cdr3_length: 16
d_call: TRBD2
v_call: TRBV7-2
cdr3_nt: TGTGCCAGCAGCCTCCTGAGCGCAGGGAGGGCAGATACGCAGTATTTT
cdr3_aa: CASSLLSAGRADTQYF

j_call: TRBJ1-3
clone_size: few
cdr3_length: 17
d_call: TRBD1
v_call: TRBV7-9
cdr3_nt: TGTGCCAGCAGCAGCTACTCTACAGGGGGTTTTGGAAACACCATATATTTT
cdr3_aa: CASSSYSTGGFGNTIYF

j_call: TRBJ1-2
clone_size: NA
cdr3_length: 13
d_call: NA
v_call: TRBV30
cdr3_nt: TGTGCCTGGAGCCTCGGAGTTTTCTATGGCTACACCTTC
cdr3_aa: CAWSLGVFYGYTF

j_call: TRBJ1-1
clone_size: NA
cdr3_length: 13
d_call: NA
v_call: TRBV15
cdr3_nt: TGTGCCACCAGCAGAGACGATTACAGGGATTCTTTCTTT
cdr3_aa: CATSRDDYRDSFF

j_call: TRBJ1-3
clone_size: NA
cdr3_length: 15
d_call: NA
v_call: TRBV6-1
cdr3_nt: TGTGCCAGCAGTCAAGCGACAAATCCTGGAAACACCATATATTTT
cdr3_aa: CASSQATNPGNTIYF

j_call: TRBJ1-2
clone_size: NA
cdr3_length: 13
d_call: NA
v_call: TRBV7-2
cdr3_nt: TGTGCCAGCAGCACCCAAGTTTTGAGTGGCTACACCTTC
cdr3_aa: CASSTQVLSGYTF

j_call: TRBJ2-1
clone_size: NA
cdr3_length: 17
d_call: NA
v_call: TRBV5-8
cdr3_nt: TGTGCCAGCAGGCAGGATGTGATGGGACATACCTACAATGAGCAGTTCTTC
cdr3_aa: CASRQDVMGHTYNEQFF

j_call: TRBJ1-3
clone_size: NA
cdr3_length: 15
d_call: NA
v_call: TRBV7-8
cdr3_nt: TGTGCCAGCAGCTTAGTCCCAGAATCTGGAAACACCATATATTTT
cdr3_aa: CASSLVPESGNTIYF

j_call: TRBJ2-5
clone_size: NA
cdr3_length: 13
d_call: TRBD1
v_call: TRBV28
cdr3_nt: TGTGCCAGCCGACAGGGCAACCAAGAGACCCAGTACTTC
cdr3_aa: CASRQGNQETQYF

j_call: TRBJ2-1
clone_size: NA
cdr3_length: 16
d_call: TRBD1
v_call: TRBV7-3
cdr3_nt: TGTGCCAGCAGCCCCGAGGGACAGGTGTACTACAATGAGCAGTTCTTC
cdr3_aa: CASSPEGQVYYNEQFF

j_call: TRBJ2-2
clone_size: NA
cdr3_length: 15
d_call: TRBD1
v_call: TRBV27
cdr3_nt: TGTGCCAGCAGGGCCGGGACAGGGAACACCGGGGAGCTGTTTTTT
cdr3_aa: CASRAGTGNTGELFF

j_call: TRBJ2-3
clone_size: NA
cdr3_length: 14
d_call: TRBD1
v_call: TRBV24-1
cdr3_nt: TGTGCCACCAGGGGACAGGGGCAGACAGATACGCAGTATTTT
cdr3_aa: CATRGQGQTDTQYF

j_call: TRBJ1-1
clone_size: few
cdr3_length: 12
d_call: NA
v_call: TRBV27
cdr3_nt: TGTGCCAGCAGTGGGGGGAGCACTGAAGCTTTCTTT
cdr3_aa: CASSGGSTEAFF

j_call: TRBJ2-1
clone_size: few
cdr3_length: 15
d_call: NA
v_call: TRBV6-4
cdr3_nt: TGTGCCAGCAGTGAAGTGGGACTCCCCTACAATGAGCAGTTCTTC
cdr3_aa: CASSEVGLPYNEQFF

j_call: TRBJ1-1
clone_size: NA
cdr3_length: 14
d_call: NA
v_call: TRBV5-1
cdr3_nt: TGCGCCAGCAGCTTCCGACATCTGAACACTGAAGCTTTCTTT
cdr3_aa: CASSFRHLNTEAFF

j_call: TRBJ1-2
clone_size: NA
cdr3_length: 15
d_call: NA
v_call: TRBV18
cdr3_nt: TGTGCCAGCTCGGTCGACAGCAATCGAAACTATGGCTACACCTTC
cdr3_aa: CASSVDSNRNYGYTF

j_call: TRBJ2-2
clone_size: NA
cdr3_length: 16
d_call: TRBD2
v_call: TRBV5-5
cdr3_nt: TGTGCCAGCAGGCCTCTAGCGGGAGACCACACCGGGGAGCTGTTTTTT
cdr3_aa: CASRPLAGDHTGELFF

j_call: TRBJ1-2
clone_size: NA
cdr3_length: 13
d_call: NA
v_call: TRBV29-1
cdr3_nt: TGCAGCGTTGGCGGACTAACTAACTATGGCTACACCTTC
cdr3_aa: CSVGGLTNYGYTF

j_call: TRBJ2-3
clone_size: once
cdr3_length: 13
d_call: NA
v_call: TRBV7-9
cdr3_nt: TGTGCCAGCAGTCGGGGGAGCACAGATACGCAGTATTTT
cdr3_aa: CASSRGSTDTQYF

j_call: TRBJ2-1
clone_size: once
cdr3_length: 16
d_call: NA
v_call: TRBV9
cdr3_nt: TGTGCCAGCAGCGTAGCCGCTGGCAACTCCTACAATGAGCAGTTCTTC
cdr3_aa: CASSVAAGNSYNEQFF

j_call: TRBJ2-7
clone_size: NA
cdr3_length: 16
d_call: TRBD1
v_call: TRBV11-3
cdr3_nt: TGTGCCAGCAGCAAAAGAACGGGACAGGGACGCTACGAGCAGTACTTC
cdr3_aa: CASSKRTGQGRYEQYF

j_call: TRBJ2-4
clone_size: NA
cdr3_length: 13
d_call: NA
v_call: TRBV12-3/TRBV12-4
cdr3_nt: TGTGCCAGCAGTTTCGAAGGGGCTGACATTCAGTACTTC
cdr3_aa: CASSFEGADIQYF

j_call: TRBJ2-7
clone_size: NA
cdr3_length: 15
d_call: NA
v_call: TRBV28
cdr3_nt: TGTGCCAGCAGTCCCATAGTCTCTACGCTCTACGAGCAGTACTTC
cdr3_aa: CASSPIVSTLYEQYF

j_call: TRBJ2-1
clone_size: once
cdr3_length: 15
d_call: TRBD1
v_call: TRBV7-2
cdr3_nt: TGTGCCAGCAGCAGAGGGACAGGGTCGGGCAATGAGCAGTTCTTC
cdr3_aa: CASSRGTGSGNEQFF

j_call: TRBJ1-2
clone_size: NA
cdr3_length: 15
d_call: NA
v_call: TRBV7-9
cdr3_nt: TGTGCCAGCAGCTTACCGAGACGTACTGGGAGTGGCTACACCTTC
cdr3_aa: CASSLPRRTGSGYTF

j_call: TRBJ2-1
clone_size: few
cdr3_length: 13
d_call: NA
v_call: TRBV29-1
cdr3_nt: TGCAGCGTCAAGGCGGGATTTTACAATGAGCAGTTCTTC
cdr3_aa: CSVKAGFYNEQFF

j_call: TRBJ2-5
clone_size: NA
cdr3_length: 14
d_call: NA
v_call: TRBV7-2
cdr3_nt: TGTGCCAGCAGCTTTGGGGCGGCTCAAGAGACCCAGTACTTC
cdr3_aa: CASSFGAAQETQYF

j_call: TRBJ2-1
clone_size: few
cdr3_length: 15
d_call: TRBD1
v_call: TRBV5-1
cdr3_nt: TGCGCCAGCAGCTTGGTGGCAGGGGGCTGGAATGAGCAGTTCTTC
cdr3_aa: CASSLVAGGWNEQFF

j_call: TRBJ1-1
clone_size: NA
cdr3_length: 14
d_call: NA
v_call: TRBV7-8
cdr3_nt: TGTGCCAGCAGCTTAGGCCAGGCGTTCACTGAAGCTTTCTTT
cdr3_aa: CASSLGQAFTEAFF